The 9 T cell receptor beta chains below all came from one sample that was sequenced in a study of blood T cell repertoires in COVID-19 (dated by TCRdb to the early 2020s). Library preparation used the immunoSEQ multiplex PCR assay. What TCRdb holds here is the immuneACCESS table cut down to in-frame rearrangements. Part of the clones is not present; checked against another copy, under half of the missing clones reflect an unresolved V gene, and the others are unexplained. For this sample there are about 82,000 clones; around two thirds appear just once. Of the sample, approximately 2.4% is held by the ten largest clones. Sequencing was carried out using peripheral blood. These receptors originate from a human donor with acute or convalescent COVID-19. The donor label of this sample is uncertain.

In its sample, this clone was seen once. Additional DNA sequences in this sample encode the identical CDR3. This chain connects TRBV27 to TRBJ1-6; D unresolved. The V and J ends lost 2 bases and 1 base respectively, with 6 bases between them. The CDR3 covers 15 residues. Per germline, CDR1 MNHEY and CDR2 SMNVEV (reference sequence). CDR3 nucleotides: TGTGCCAGCAGTTTAGGAGGGTCCTATAATTCACCCCTCCACTTT. Amino acids: CASSLGGSYNSPLHF.

This clone has a handful of counts. The V gene is TRBV3-1 (or the pseudogene TRBV3-2), the J gene TRBJ1-1, with 8 nucleotides matching TRBD1. CDR3 length: 15 residues. Per the germline V gene, CDR1 is LGHDT and CDR2 is YNNKEL (reference sequence). After removal of 7 bases from V and 3 bases from J, the junction contained 10 bases not matched to a gene. CDR3 loop: CASTPDRALYTEAFF. As DNA, the CDR3 is TGTGCCAGCACCCCGGACAGGGCGCTATACACTGAAGCTTTCTTT.

The V call is TRBV3-1 (or the pseudogene TRBV3-2), the J call TRBJ1-2; D gene uncertain. This CDR3 region has 13 residues. From germline, CDR1 is LGHDT and CDR2 YNNKEL (reference sequence). Trimming took 0 bases from V and 8 from J, leaving 10 bases between them. CDR3 sequence reads: CASSQEGPGGYTF. The CDR3 DNA reads TGTGCCAGCAGCCAAGAAGGTCCGGGAGGCTACACCTTC.

V and J are TRBV10-2 and TRBJ2-3; D is possibly TRBD1 (6 bases). This CDR3 spans 14 amino acids. Germline-derived CDR1 and CDR2 are WSHSY and SAAADI. Trimming shortened V by 7 bases and J by 5 bases, and 16 bases separated the two germline ends. CDR3 region: CASKKGEFLDTQYF. The CDR3 DNA is TGCGCCAGCAAGAAGGGGGAATTTCTAGATACGCAGTATTTT.

The V call is TRBV12-5, the J call TRBJ2-5; no clear D gene. Between the trimmed V and J ends, which lost 2 bases and 3 bases, there was a span of 4 bases. Germline-derived CDR1 and CDR2 are LGHNT and FRNRAP. This CDR3 is built from 12 residues. For the CDR3, the DNA is TGTGCTAGTGGTTTGTCTGAAGAGACCCAGTACTTC. Encoded protein: CASGLSEETQYF.

The chain carries TRBV11-2 and TRBJ2-4; D is possibly TRBD2 (6 bases). The CDR3 has 14 residues. Germline lookup yields CDR1 SGHAT and CDR2 FQNNGV. Trimming shortened V by 3 bases and J by 7 bases, and 13 bases separated the two germline ends. CDR3 coding DNA: TGTGCCAGCAGCTTGGATGGGGGGAGGAACATTCAGTACTTC. It specifies CASSLDGGRNIQYF.

This chain joins TRBV7-3 and TRBJ1-1; the match to TRBD1 covers 9 bases. The CDR3 consists of 15 residues. Germline V CDR1 and CDR2: SGHTA, FQGTGA. The junction had 10 bases not matched to a gene; V was cut back by 5 bases and J by 6 bases. DNA for the CDR3: TGTGCCAGCAGCCCGACGGGACAGGGTAGGGCTGAAGCTTTCTTT. It yields the protein CASSPTGQGRAEAFF.

The rearrangement joins TRBV5-1 to TRBJ1-4, with D tentatively TRBD1 (5 bases). The CDR3 has 14 residues. CDR1 and CDR2 from the germline V gene are SGHRS and YFSETQ. Trimming left V 1 base short and J 7 bases short, with 11 bases between. CDR3 bases: TGCGCCAGCAGCTTGCAGCAGGGTGGTGAAAAACTGTTTTTT. Its translation is CASSLQQGGEKLFF.

The genes are TRBV2 and TRBJ1-5; maybe TRBD1 (5 bases). Germline CDR1 reads SNHLY; CDR2 reads FYNNEI. This CDR3 comprises 17 residues. Between the trimmed V and J ends, which lost 0 bases and 3 bases, there was a span of 15 bases. CDR3: CASSEALSGRVNQPQHF. The CDR3 DNA follows: TGTGCCAGCAGTGAAGCGCTTTCAGGGAGGGTCAATCAGCCCCAGCATTTT.